Listed below are T cell receptor beta chains from one sample, sequenced in a study of cytomegalovirus exposure and HLA in healthy donors. The protocol was immunoSEQ multiplex PCR, while the TCRdb copy is restricted to in-frame clones and leaves out a portion. This table holds about 95,000 clones, about 76% found once. The sample consisted of PBMCs. Every receptor here comes from a woman in her 40s in good health and CMV-seronegative. CDR3s include the opening cysteine and the closing phenylalanine or tryptophan. Fields, in order: CDR3 protein, CDR3 DNA, J gene, V gene, D gene, clone size. The D gene is left open where the match is weak. Only part of the rows carry a size: once, few, many, or a class if the clone is expanded.

CDR3 protein: CAWQWSSYNSPLHF; CDR3 DNA: TGTGCCTGGCAATGGAGCTCCTATAATTCCCCCCTCCACTTT; J gene: TRBJ1-6; V gene: TRBV30; D gene: NA; clone size: once
CDR3 protein: CASSLATGSTEAFF; CDR3 DNA: TGTGCCAGCAGCTTGGCCACGGGGAGCACTGAAGCTTTCTTT; J gene: TRBJ1-1; V gene: TRBV5-8; D gene: NA; clone size: NA
CDR3 protein: CASSAGTFGTEAFF; CDR3 DNA: TGCGCCAGCAGCGCCGGGACATTCGGTACTGAAGCTTTCTTT; J gene: TRBJ1-1; V gene: TRBV5-1; D gene: NA; clone size: NA
CDR3 protein: CASSTGTGVLMWYGYTF; CDR3 DNA: TGTGCCAGCAGCACCGGGACAGGGGTGTTGATGTGGTATGGCTACACCTTC; J gene: TRBJ1-2; V gene: TRBV5-4; D gene: TRBD1; clone size: NA
CDR3 protein: CASSLASGPGEETQYF; CDR3 DNA: TGTGCCAGCAGCTTAGCTTCAGGGCCAGGAGAAGAGACCCAGTACTTC; J gene: TRBJ2-5; V gene: TRBV11-2; D gene: NA; clone size: NA
CDR3 protein: CASSEGRDHEQYF; CDR3 DNA: TGTGCCAGCAGTGAAGGGAGGGACCACGAGCAGTACTTC; J gene: TRBJ2-7; V gene: TRBV25-1; D gene: TRBD2; clone size: NA
CDR3 protein: CASERMNWAPEQYF; CDR3 DNA: TGTGCCAGCGAACGGATGAATTGGGCGCCCGAGCAGTACTTC; J gene: TRBJ2-7; V gene: TRBV6-1; D gene: NA; clone size: NA
CDR3 protein: CASSESGLAGGTGDEQYF; CDR3 DNA: TGCGCCAGCAGTGAGTCCGGTTTAGCGGGGGGCACGGGCGACGAGCAGTACTTC; J gene: TRBJ2-7; V gene: TRBV10-1; D gene: TRBD2; clone size: NA
CDR3 protein: CSARRHKEAFF; CDR3 DNA: TGCAGTGCTAGAAGACATAAGGAAGCTTTCTTT; J gene: TRBJ1-1; V gene: TRBV20-1; D gene: NA; clone size: NA
CDR3 protein: CASSLYPDRVYETQYF; CDR3 DNA: TGTGCCAGCAGCTTGTACCCGGACAGGGTTTACGAGACCCAGTACTTC; J gene: TRBJ2-5; V gene: TRBV5-8; D gene: TRBD1; clone size: NA
CDR3 protein: CASSVVGTDNEQFF; CDR3 DNA: TGTGCCAGCAGCGTAGTCGGGACAGACAATGAGCAGTTCTTC; J gene: TRBJ2-1; V gene: TRBV9; D gene: TRBD1; clone size: NA
CDR3 protein: CASSSEGLAGGFGHNDEQFF; CDR3 DNA: TGTGCCAGCAGCTCGGAGGGACTAGCGGGGGGGTTTGGTCATAACGATGAGCAGTTCTTC; J gene: TRBJ2-1; V gene: TRBV13; D gene: TRBD2; clone size: NA
CDR3 protein: CASRAHGVITYNEQFF; CDR3 DNA: TGTGCCAGTCGCGCGCACGGGGTTATCACCTACAATGAGCAGTTCTTC; J gene: TRBJ2-1; V gene: TRBV19; D gene: NA; clone size: NA
CDR3 protein: CASSKTGTGATYGYTF; CDR3 DNA: TGTGCCAGCAGCAAAACCGGGACAGGGGCGACCTATGGCTACACCTTC; J gene: TRBJ1-2; V gene: TRBV5-4; D gene: TRBD1; clone size: NA
CDR3 protein: CASSTTVNTEAFF; CDR3 DNA: TGTGCCAGTAGTACGACAGTGAACACTGAAGCTTTCTTT; J gene: TRBJ1-1; V gene: TRBV19; D gene: NA; clone size: NA
CDR3 protein: CASSWGLATDTQYF; CDR3 DNA: TGTGCCAGCAGCTGGGGACTAGCGACCGATACGCAGTATTTT; J gene: TRBJ2-3; V gene: TRBV7-2; D gene: TRBD2; clone size: NA
CDR3 protein: CASSFKPGQGMGSTGELFF; CDR3 DNA: TGCGCCAGCAGCTTTAAACCCGGACAGGGAATGGGTAGCACCGGGGAGCTGTTTTTT; J gene: TRBJ2-2; V gene: TRBV5-1; D gene: TRBD1; clone size: NA
CDR3 protein: CASSEARVVGSYNEQFF; CDR3 DNA: TGTGCCAGCAGTGAGGCCAGGGTGGTCGGCTCCTACAATGAGCAGTTCTTC; J gene: TRBJ2-1; V gene: TRBV2; D gene: NA; clone size: few
CDR3 protein: CASSLAGRETQYF; CDR3 DNA: TGTGCCAGCAGTCTAGCGGGACGGGAGACCCAGTACTTC; J gene: TRBJ2-5; V gene: TRBV7-8; D gene: TRBD2; clone size: NA
CDR3 protein: CASSQDHGKYRVCQPQHF; CDR3 DNA: TGCGCCAGCAGCCAAGACCACGGAAAGTACCGGGTATGTCAGCCCCAGCATTTT; J gene: TRBJ1-5; V gene: TRBV4-1; D gene: NA; clone size: NA
CDR3 protein: CASSPTQTASNQPQHF; CDR3 DNA: TGTGCCAGCAGCCCAACCCAAACAGCTAGCAATCAGCCCCAGCATTTT; J gene: TRBJ1-5; V gene: TRBV4-2; D gene: NA; clone size: few
CDR3 protein: CASSAGGTRGGNTIYF; CDR3 DNA: TGTGCCAGCAGCGCAGGTGGGACTAGGGGAGGAAACACCATATATTTT; J gene: TRBJ1-3; V gene: TRBV7-9; D gene: NA; clone size: NA
CDR3 protein: CASSPQGSPQPQHF; CDR3 DNA: TGTGCCAGCTCACCTCAGGGGTCCCCCCAGCCCCAGCATTTT; J gene: TRBJ1-5; V gene: TRBV18; D gene: NA; clone size: NA
CDR3 protein: CASAVNYGYTF; CDR3 DNA: TGTGCCTCCGCAGTAAACTATGGCTACACCTTC; J gene: TRBJ1-2; V gene: TRBV28; D gene: NA; clone size: NA
CDR3 protein: CASSLFPSGESSYNEQFF; CDR3 DNA: TGTGCCAGCAGTTTATTCCCTAGCGGGGAAAGCTCCTACAATGAGCAGTTCTTC; J gene: TRBJ2-1; V gene: TRBV27; D gene: TRBD2; clone size: NA
CDR3 protein: CASSLSEKLFF; CDR3 DNA: TGTGCCAGTAGTTTAAGCGAAAAACTGTTTTTT; J gene: TRBJ1-4; V gene: TRBV19; D gene: NA; clone size: NA